A selection of T cell receptor beta chains follows, all from one sample in a study of blood T cell repertoires in COVID-19. The protocol was immunoSEQ multiplex PCR, while the TCRdb copy is restricted to in-frame clones and leaves out a portion. The sample holds approximately 69,000 clones, approximately 80% seen once. Sample: peripheral blood. The receptors were gathered from a man aged 45-60 years with COVID-19, enrolled during active disease. Each CDR3 is given with its conserved first and last residue. The order of the fields is V gene, D gene, clone size, J gene, CDR3 DNA, CDR3 protein. D genes are given only for firm matches. Rows may omit the clone size; those that give it use once, few, many or a size class.

V: TRBV3-1/TRBV3-2
D: TRBD2
size: NA
J: TRBJ2-5
DNA: TGTGCCAGCAGCCCGCTTAGCGGGGGGTCCCAAGAGACCCAGTACTTC
CDR3: CASSPLSGGSQETQYF

V: TRBV6-5
D: TRBD2
size: NA
J: TRBJ2-3
DNA: TGTGCCAGCAGTTACTTAGCGGGGGATACGCAGTATTTT
CDR3: CASSYLAGDTQYF

V: TRBV20-1
D: NA
size: NA
J: TRBJ2-1
DNA: TGCAGTGCTAGACAGGGCGCTGAGCAGTTCTTC
CDR3: CSARQGAEQFF

V: TRBV10-3
D: NA
size: NA
J: TRBJ1-2
DNA: TGTGCCATCAGTGAGCCTCCGGGACTGCTTATTTATGGCTACACCTTC
CDR3: CAISEPPGLLIYGYTF

V: TRBV6-2/TRBV6-3
D: TRBD1
size: NA
J: TRBJ2-1
DNA: TGTGCCAGCAGTACGACAGGGAGTGGAATCGATGAGCAGTTCTTC
CDR3: CASSTTGSGIDEQFF

V: TRBV5-6
D: NA
size: NA
J: TRBJ1-2
DNA: TGTGCCAGCAGCCGAATACTCCCCCGGGGCTACACCTTC
CDR3: CASSRILPRGYTF

V: TRBV5-4
D: NA
size: NA
J: TRBJ2-3
DNA: TGTGCCAGCAGCTCCCGGAGGGAACCGACAGATACGCAGTATTTT
CDR3: CASSSRREPTDTQYF

V: TRBV7-9
D: TRBD2
size: NA
J: TRBJ2-7
DNA: TGTGCCAGCAGACTTTCGACTAGCTGGGACGAGCAGTACTTC
CDR3: CASRLSTSWDEQYF

V: TRBV29-1
D: TRBD1
size: NA
J: TRBJ1-1
DNA: TGCAGCGTTGTAAGACAGGGCGGGGACACTGAAGCTTTCTTT
CDR3: CSVVRQGGDTEAFF

V: TRBV5-8
D: TRBD2
size: once
J: TRBJ2-2
DNA: TGTGCCAGCAGTCTCGGACTAGCGGGAAACACCGGGGAGCTGTTTTTT
CDR3: CASSLGLAGNTGELFF

V: TRBV18
D: NA
size: NA
J: TRBJ2-3
DNA: TGTGCCAGCTCACCACCGATAGCGGACCACACAGATACGCAGTATTTT
CDR3: CASSPPIADHTDTQYF

V: TRBV5-4
D: NA
size: once
J: TRBJ2-5
DNA: TGTGCCAGCAGCTTGGATCTGGGGCCTCCTGGACCCAAGACCCAGTACTTC
CDR3: CASSLDLGPPGPKTQYF

V: TRBV2
D: NA
size: few
J: TRBJ2-2
DNA: TGTGCCAGCTGGACGGGGACGAACACCGGGGAGCTGTTTTTT
CDR3: CASWTGTNTGELFF

V: TRBV7-3
D: NA
size: NA
J: TRBJ2-7
DNA: TGTGCCAGCAGCTCCAGGGCCGCCGGGGAGCAGTACTTC
CDR3: CASSSRAAGEQYF

V: TRBV19
D: NA
size: NA
J: TRBJ1-6
DNA: TGTGCCAGTAGTGGAGCAGACTATAATTCACCCCTCCACTTT
CDR3: CASSGADYNSPLHF

V: TRBV7-7
D: TRBD1
size: NA
J: TRBJ2-5
DNA: TGTGCCAGCAGCGTACGACAGGGGCCAGAGACCCAGTACTTC
CDR3: CASSVRQGPETQYF

V: TRBV6-6
D: NA
size: NA
J: TRBJ2-5
DNA: TGTGCCAGCAGTTCCCCCTCCGTGACTGCCCAAGAGACCCAGTACTTC
CDR3: CASSSPSVTAQETQYF

V: TRBV11-2
D: TRBD1
size: NA
J: TRBJ1-2
DNA: TGTGCCAGCAGCTTAGGAGGGACAGGGGCGTTATATGGCTACACCTTC
CDR3: CASSLGGTGALYGYTF

V: TRBV7-6
D: NA
size: many
J: TRBJ1-6
DNA: TGTGCCAGCAGCGCCTCGGGACTCGGTTCACCCCTCCACTTT
CDR3: CASSASGLGSPLHF

V: TRBV4-2
D: NA
size: NA
J: TRBJ1-5
DNA: TGTGCCAGCAGCCAAGATATCGGCAGGGTCTATAGCAATCAGCCCCAGCATTTT
CDR3: CASSQDIGRVYSNQPQHF

V: TRBV10-3
D: NA
size: NA
J: TRBJ2-1
DNA: TGTGCCATCAGTCAACCGGGTTCTATCCTCCCGCGGGAGCAGTTCTTC
CDR3: CAISQPGSILPREQFF

V: TRBV6-2/TRBV6-3
D: NA
size: NA
J: TRBJ1-2
DNA: TGTGCCAGCAGTCCCGCCGGGCCACCCAGGGATAGGGGCTACACCTTC
CDR3: CASSPAGPPRDRGYTF

V: TRBV5-1
D: TRBD2
size: NA
J: TRBJ2-3
DNA: TGCGCCAGCAGCGTCCGCGGGGGTCCCTCCACAGATACGCAGTATTTT
CDR3: CASSVRGGPSTDTQYF

V: TRBV7-2
D: NA
size: NA
J: TRBJ1-5
DNA: TGTGCCAGCAGCTTACAGGGAAGTCAGCCCCAGCATTTT
CDR3: CASSLQGSQPQHF

V: TRBV7-2
D: NA
size: NA
J: TRBJ1-3
DNA: TGTGCCAGCAGCTTAGCAGTTCAGGGTTCTGGAAACACCATATATTTT
CDR3: CASSLAVQGSGNTIYF

V: TRBV19
D: TRBD1
size: once
J: TRBJ1-1
DNA: TGTGCCAGTACTGCGACAGGGGACACTGAAGCTTTCTTT
CDR3: CASTATGDTEAFF

V: TRBV6-2/TRBV6-3
D: NA
size: NA
J: TRBJ2-6
DNA: TGTGCCAGCAGTTACTCAGGGGTCGGGGCCAACGTCCTGACTTTC
CDR3: CASSYSGVGANVLTF

V: TRBV14
D: NA
size: NA
J: TRBJ2-2
DNA: TGTGCCAGCAGCCAAGCATTACGGACCGGGGAGCTGTTTTTT
CDR3: CASSQALRTGELFF

V: TRBV6-4
D: TRBD1
size: NA
J: TRBJ2-2
DNA: TGTGCCAGCAGCCCCGAGACAGGGATCTCCGGGGAGCTGTTTTTT
CDR3: CASSPETGISGELFF

V: TRBV6-5
D: TRBD1
size: NA
J: TRBJ1-6
DNA: TGTGCCATCCCGGTCCGGGACAGGGTAGACTCACCCCTCCACTTT
CDR3: CAIPVRDRVDSPLHF

V: TRBV7-2
D: NA
size: few
J: TRBJ1-1
DNA: TGTGCCAGCGGCGGACAGCCCACTGAAGCTTTCTTT
CDR3: CASGGQPTEAFF

V: TRBV7-6
D: TRBD1
size: few
J: TRBJ2-1
DNA: TGTGCCAGCAGCTCTCCGGGACAGGGAAATGAGCAGTTCTTC
CDR3: CASSSPGQGNEQFF

V: TRBV5-1
D: NA
size: NA
J: TRBJ2-7
DNA: TGCGCCAGCAGCATAACGGGACACGTCGCCGACGAGCAGTACTTC
CDR3: CASSITGHVADEQYF

V: TRBV5-1
D: NA
size: NA
J: TRBJ2-7
DNA: TGCGCCAGCAGTTCGGCAGGGTCCCATTACGAGCAGTACTTC
CDR3: CASSSAGSHYEQYF

V: TRBV6-5
D: TRBD2
size: NA
J: TRBJ2-1
DNA: TGTGCCAGCAGTCGGGCGGGGGGGGACTACAATGAGCAGTTCTTC
CDR3: CASSRAGGDYNEQFF